This T cell receptor (beta chain) was captured in a study of response to subunit inactivated influenza vaccine. The study, taken as a whole, reports: Authors proposed each seasonal influenza vaccination draws in few new T cells.

This clonotype has more than one count but fewer than ten. Its cognate antigen is unknown. TCRdb reprocessed the RT-PCR reads via MiXCR and lists one record per CDR3 protein. The data show under 550,000 distinct CDR3 sequences, approximately 7.6% seen once. This specimen was PBMCs from blood, taken about 24 months after vaccination. This receptor was identified in a man between 50 and 75 years old who received an inactivated influenza vaccine.

CDR3 bases: TGCGCCAGCAGCTTGGGAAGCACGGCCTGGGGCACTGAAGCTTTCTTT. It specifies CASSLGSTAWGTEAFF. The chain carries TRBV5-1 and TRBJ1-1; D is unresolved. The CDR3 has 16 amino acids. V was shortened by 0 bases and J by 4 bases, with 16 bases between the two germline ends. Germline V gene data show CDR1 as SGHRS and CDR2 as YFSETQ.